This T cell receptor beta chain was identified in a study of blood T cell repertoires in COVID-19 (TCRdb year 2020). At the level of the whole study: The collaborator samples originated in the United States, Italy and Spain and spanned the acute and convalescent phases of COVID-19. The material from the prospective study consisted of cDNA or gDNA derived from T cells, B-cell-depleted T cells, or PBMCs. Deeply sampled blood TCRbeta repertoires from subjects exposed to, actively infected with, or recovered from COVID-19 were included in the dataset. The repertoires were released in a freely available public database intended as a resource for research on the immune response to SARS-CoV-2. Samples came from the ongoing ImmuneRACE study (first 160 participants) plus 1,254 subjects from 6 global collaborators. The sample metadata nearly always contained a de-identified subject ID, COVID-19 status, age in years and sex. HLA class I and class II types, where available, came from metadata supplied by the sample provider rather than from assay-based typing. Beyond this particular receptor, the publication reports: Clinical and demographic metadata were provided uncurated, with the amount varying by source and participant.

The CDR1 and CDR2 encoded by the germline V gene are KGHDR and SFDVKD. The CDR3, from cysteine to phenylalanine, totals 14 residues. Of the read, only the CDR3 DNA is kept; its 42 bases are in frame from base 1. Relative to germline, V is 4 bases shorter and J is 3 bases shorter, with 10 bases between their ends. Whole blood was collected in K2EDTA tubes by collaborating institutions according to the institutions' own protocols. Collaborator samples were shipped for TCRbeta analysis as frozen whole blood, isolated PBMCs, or DNA extracted from either sample type. The immunoSEQ Assay, a bias-controlled multiplex PCR, was used to amplify TCRbeta CDR3 regions from genomic DNA. As for the authors' bioinformatics: Nucleated cell counts per sample were estimated from amplification of reference gene primers within the assay. Sequence reads were collapsed and filtered to measure the absolute abundance of every unique TCRbeta CDR3 rearrangement. For each sample, productive Simpson clonality was calculated as the square root of Simpson's diversity index over productive rearrangements. TCRdb stores this immuneACCESS table with in-frame sequences only. Part of the clones is absent; in the studies checked, under half of the shortfall reflects unresolved V genes, and no reason is known for the rest. V, J and clone size are taken as reported in that table, and D and trimming were inferred from the DNA itself. Counted in this sample were under 60,000 clones; roughly four fifths of them appeared once. The leading ten clones occupy roughly 3.5% of the sample.

Concerning this clone itself: Its target antigen remains unknown. The sample holds no much larger clone one base away, and base qualities are not on file.

The sequence was obtained from a man in his 60s with acute or convalescent COVID-19. The chain is encoded by TRBV24-1 joined to TRBJ2-3; a tentative D call is TRBD2 (6 bases match). Sequenced material: peripheral blood. The CDR3 region: CATSENRGTDTQYF. The DNA sequence is TGTGCCACCAGTGAAAACCGGGGGACAGATACGCAGTATTTT.